This TCR beta chain was identified during a study of T cells after yellow fever vaccination. About the research overall: The fractions with low cell numbers were processed using SMART-Seq v4 Ultra Low Input. Study observations and caveats: The CD4 compartment and the CD8 compartment contained a small share of clonotypes in common. There was a possibility that FACS-sorted repertoires contained abundant clonotypes contaminating from the bulk population.

Trimming cost V 1 base and J 4 bases, with 10 bases left between them. The germline gives CDR1 KGHSH, CDR2 LQKENI. This CDR3 region has 14 residues. This clonotype has more than one count but fewer than ten. Its antigen is not identified. Synthesis of TCR cDNA relied on 5'RACE template switching, which attached a universal primer site and UMIs. TCRdb ran MiXCR on the 5' RACE reads and lists one entry per CDR3 protein. Here the sample spans some 320,000 distinct CDR3 sequences, around 10% being singletons. The gene calls are TRBV18 and TRBJ2-5, with a tentative D call TRBD2 (5 bases). Sequencing was performed on CD4+ T cells sorted from PBMCs, taken 45 days after the yellow fever booster vaccination. This receptor was obtained from a man aged 18 to 29 who received the YFV17D yellow fever vaccine. The CDR3, as DNA: TGTGCCAGCTCACCACTGGGAAGCGGAGAGACCCAGTACTTC. As protein: CASSPLGSGETQYF.